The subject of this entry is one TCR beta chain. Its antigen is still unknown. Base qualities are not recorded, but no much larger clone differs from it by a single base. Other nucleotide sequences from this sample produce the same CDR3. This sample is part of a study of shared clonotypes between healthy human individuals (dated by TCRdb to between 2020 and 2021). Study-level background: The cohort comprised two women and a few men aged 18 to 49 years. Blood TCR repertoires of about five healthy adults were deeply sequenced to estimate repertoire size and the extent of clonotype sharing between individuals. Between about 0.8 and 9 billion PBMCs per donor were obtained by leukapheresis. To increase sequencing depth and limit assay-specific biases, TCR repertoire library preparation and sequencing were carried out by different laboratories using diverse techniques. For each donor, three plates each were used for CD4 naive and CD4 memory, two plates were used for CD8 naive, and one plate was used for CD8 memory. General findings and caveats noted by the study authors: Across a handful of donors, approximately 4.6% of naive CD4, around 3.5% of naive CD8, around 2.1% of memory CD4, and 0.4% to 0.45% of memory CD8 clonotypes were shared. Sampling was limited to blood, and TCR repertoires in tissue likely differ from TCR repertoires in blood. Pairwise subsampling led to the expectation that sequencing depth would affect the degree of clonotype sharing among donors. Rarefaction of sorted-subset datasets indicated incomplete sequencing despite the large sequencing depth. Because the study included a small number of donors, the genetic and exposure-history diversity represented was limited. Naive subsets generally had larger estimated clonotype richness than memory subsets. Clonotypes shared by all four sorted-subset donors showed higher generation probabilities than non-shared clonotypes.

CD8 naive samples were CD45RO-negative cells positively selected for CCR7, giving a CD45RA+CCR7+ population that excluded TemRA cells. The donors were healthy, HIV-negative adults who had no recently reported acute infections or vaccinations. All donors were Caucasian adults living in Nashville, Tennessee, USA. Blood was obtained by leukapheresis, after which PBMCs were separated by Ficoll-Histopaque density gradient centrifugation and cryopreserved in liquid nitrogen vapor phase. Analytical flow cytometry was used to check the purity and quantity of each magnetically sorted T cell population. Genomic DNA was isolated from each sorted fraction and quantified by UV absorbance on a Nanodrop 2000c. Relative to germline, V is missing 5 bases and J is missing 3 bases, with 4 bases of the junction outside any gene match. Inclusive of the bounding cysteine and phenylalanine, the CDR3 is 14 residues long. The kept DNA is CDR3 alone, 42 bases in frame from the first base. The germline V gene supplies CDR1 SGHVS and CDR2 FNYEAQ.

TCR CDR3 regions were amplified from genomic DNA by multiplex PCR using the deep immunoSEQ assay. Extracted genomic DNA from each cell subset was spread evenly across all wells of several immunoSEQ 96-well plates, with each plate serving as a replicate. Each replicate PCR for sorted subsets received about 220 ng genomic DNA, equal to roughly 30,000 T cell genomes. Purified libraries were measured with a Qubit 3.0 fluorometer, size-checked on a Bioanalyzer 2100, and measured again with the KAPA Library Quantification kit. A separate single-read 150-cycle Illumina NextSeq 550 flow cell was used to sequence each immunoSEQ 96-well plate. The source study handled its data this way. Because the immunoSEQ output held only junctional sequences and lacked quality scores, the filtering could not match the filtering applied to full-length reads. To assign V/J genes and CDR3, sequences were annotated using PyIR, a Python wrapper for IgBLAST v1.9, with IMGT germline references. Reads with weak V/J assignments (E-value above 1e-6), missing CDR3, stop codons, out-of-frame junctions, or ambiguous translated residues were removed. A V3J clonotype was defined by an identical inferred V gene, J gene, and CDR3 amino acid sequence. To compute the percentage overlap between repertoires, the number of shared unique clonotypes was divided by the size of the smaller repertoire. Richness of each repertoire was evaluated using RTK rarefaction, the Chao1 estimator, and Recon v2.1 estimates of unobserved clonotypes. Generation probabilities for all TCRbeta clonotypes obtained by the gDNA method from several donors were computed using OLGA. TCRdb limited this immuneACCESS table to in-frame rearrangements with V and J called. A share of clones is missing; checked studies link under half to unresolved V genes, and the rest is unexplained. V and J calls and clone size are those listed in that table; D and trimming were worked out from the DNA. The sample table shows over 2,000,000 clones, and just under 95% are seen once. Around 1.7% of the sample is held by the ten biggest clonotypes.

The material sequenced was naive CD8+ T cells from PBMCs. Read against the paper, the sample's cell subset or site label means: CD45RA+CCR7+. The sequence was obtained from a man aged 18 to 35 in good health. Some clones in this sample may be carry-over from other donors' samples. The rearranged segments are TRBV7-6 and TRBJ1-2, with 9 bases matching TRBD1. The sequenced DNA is TGTGCCAGCAGCCCGGGACAGGGTGACTATGGCTACACCTTC. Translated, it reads CASSPGQGDYGYTF.